This T cell receptor beta chain was recorded in a study of blood T cell repertoires in COVID-19. Study in general: Specimens from acute and convalescent COVID-19 originated in the United States, Italy and Spain.

Deletions cut 5 bases from V and 3 bases from J, with 16 bases between. This CDR3 has 15 amino acids. The V gene's germline CDR1 is LNHDA and CDR2 SQIVND (reference sequence). Profiled with immunoSEQ multiplex PCR; TCRdb holds only in-frame clones, not every one. The data show approximately 94,000 clones, around four fifths seen once. Sequenced sample: peripheral blood. The V call is TRBV19, the J call TRBJ1-2; D perhaps matches TRBD1 (6 bases). The sequence was collected from a man aged 45 to 65 with active or convalescent COVID-19. This CDR3 reads CASSHPGESDYGYTF. DNA of the CDR3: TGTGCCAGTAGTCACCCAGGGGAGAGTGACTATGGCTACACCTTC.